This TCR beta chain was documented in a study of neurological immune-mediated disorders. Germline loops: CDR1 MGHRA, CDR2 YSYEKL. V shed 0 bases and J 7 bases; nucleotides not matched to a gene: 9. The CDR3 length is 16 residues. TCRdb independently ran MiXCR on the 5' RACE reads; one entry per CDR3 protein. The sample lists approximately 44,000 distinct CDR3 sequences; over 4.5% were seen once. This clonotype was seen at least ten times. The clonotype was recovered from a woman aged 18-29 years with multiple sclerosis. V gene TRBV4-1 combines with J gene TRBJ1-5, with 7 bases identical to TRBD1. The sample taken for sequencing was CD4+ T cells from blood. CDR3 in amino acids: CASSQDRGGGWQPQHF. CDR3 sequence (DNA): TGCGCCAGCAGCCAAGATCGAGGAGGGGGCTGGCAGCCCCAGCATTTT.